The clone carrying this T cell receptor (beta chain) was seen more than once but under ten times. What it binds is unknown. The PCR was carried out with 60 Vbeta primers and 13 Jbeta primers. Produced via immunoSEQ multiplex PCR; TCRdb's table is partial and in-frame only. The top ten hold around 2.6% of the sample, which has about 97,000 clones, less than 90% seen once. Trimming shortened V by 3 bases and J by 0 bases, and 13 bases separated the two germline ends. Germline values: CDR1 SQVTM, CDR2 ANQGSEA. The CDR3 totals 15 residues. The data were obtained in a study of cytomegalovirus exposure and HLA in healthy donors. Study outcomes and limitations: The study labeled fewer than 200 TCR beta chains cytomegalovirus-associated.

Sequenced input: PBMCs. This receptor was taken from a man in his forties in good health and CMV-seronegative. The rearrangement joins TRBV29-1 to TRBJ2-3, with D tentatively TRBD1 (6 bases). Written as DNA, the CDR3 is TGCAGCGTTGATAAGGCAGGGGACAGCACAGATACGCAGTATTTT. Translating it yields CSVDKAGDSTDTQYF.